These 18 T cell receptor beta chains came from one sample sequenced in a study of cytomegalovirus exposure and HLA in healthy donors. A multiplex PCR was run with 60 Vbeta primers and 13 Jbeta primers. Here immunoSEQ multiplex PCR was the method, and the copy in TCRdb shows in-frame clones only, minus some. This table holds around 160,000 clones. The sequencing sample was made of PBMCs. The receptors shown here come from a woman in her 50s in good health and CMV-seronegative.

A word on this clone: This CDR3 is also generated by other DNA sequences in the sample. The V gene is TRBV28, the J gene TRBJ2-7; 7 bases fit TRBD1. CDR1 is MDHEN and CDR2 is SYDVKM in the germline V gene. Trimming at V came to 5 bases and at J to 2 bases, leaving 9 bases not matched to a gene. This CDR3 has 15 residues. The CDR3 DNA reads TGTGCCAGCAGTCAGGGGGACAGATCCCCCTACGAGCAGTACTTC. As protein: CASSQGDRSPYEQYF.

The J gene is TRBJ1-6, the V gene TRBV6-5, with TRBD1 matching 8 bases. The CDR3 extends over 14 amino acids. Unmatched junction bases numbered 7, after V lost 5 bases and J lost 10 bases. Germline CDR1 MNHEY, CDR2 SVGAGI. Here the CDR3 DNA reads TGTGCCAGCAGTCGCGGACAGGGACGGTCACCCCTCCACTTT. As protein: CASSRGQGRSPLHF.

The rearrangement links TRBV4-3 to TRBJ2-1, with D perhaps TRBD2 (6 bases). Trimming shortened V by 0 bases and J by 15 bases, and 18 bases separated the two germline ends. Germline lookup yields CDR1 LGHNA and CDR2 YSLEER. The CDR3 covers 14 residues. For the CDR3, the DNA is TGCGCCAGCAGCCAAGATCGGGAGAAGGGAAGTCTGTTCTTC. It codes for CASSQDREKGSLFF.

The V gene is TRBV4-2, the J gene TRBJ2-1; 9 bases are a match to TRBD2. V shed 4 bases, J shed 10 bases, and the junction held 14 bases outside the gene matches. Germline V gives CDR1 LGHNA, CDR2 YNFKEQ. The CDR3 has 16 amino acids. This chain's CDR3 is CASSRIAGDGQWEQFF. CDR3 nucleotide sequence: TGTGCCAGCAGCCGGATAGCGGGAGACGGCCAATGGGAGCAGTTCTTC.

This chain's CDR3 is CASSNPGTDAYEQYF. The CDR3 region has the DNA TGTGCCAGCAGTAACCCCGGGACAGACGCCTACGAGCAGTACTTC. The chain uses TRBV25-1 and TRBJ2-7, with 7 bases identical to TRBD1. CDR1 is MGHDK, CDR2 SYGVNS, per germline. Trimming cost V 5 bases and J 2 bases; bases outside gene matches: 9. The CDR3 has 15 residues.

V is TRBV6-5 and J is TRBJ2-7; the D gene is possibly TRBD2 (7 bases). CDR3 size: 15 residues. The germline V gene has CDR1 MNHEY and CDR2 SVGAGI. Trimming shortened V by 0 bases and J by 1 base, and 10 bases separated the two germline ends. CDR3 DNA: TGTGCCAGCAGTTACTCGAAGGGGGGGTCCTACGAGCAGTACTTC. Protein product: CASSYSKGGSYEQYF.

Written as DNA, the CDR3 is TGTGCCAGCAGCCAAGATCTCTCTAGCGGGGGAAGCACAGATACGCAGTATTTT. It encodes CASSQDLSSGGSTDTQYF. The chain employs TRBV4-2 and TRBJ2-3, with 10 bases that match TRBD2. This CDR3 is built from 18 residues. V lost 0 bases to trimming and J lost 0 bases; unmatched junction nucleotides: 6. Germline V gene data show CDR1 as LGHNA and CDR2 as YNFKEQ.

The chain's CDR3 is CASSLRRGPIDGYTF. The CDR3 nucleotides are TGTGCCAGCAGCTTACGAAGGGGGCCAATTGATGGCTACACCTTC. The chain has TRBV7-9 and TRBJ1-2, with 7 bases aligning to TRBD1. Germline V gene data show CDR1 as SEHNR and CDR2 as FQNEAQ (reference sequence). The J segment lost 6 bases and the V segment lost 2 bases, leaving 9 bases of the junction unmatched. This CDR3 region has 15 residues.

V is TRBV30 and J is TRBJ2-3; D possibly corresponds to TRBD2 (5 bases). The V and J ends lost 5 bases and 3 bases respectively, with 15 bases between them. The CDR3 length is 14 residues. Germline V gene lookup returns CDR1 GTSNPN and CDR2 SVGIG (reference sequence). CDR3 sequence reads: CAWQAATLTDTQYF. The CDR3 DNA sequence: TGTGCCTGGCAAGCGGCTACTCTAACAGATACGCAGTATTTT.

The chain employs TRBV14 and TRBJ2-7, with 7 positions matching TRBD1. The germline CDR1 and CDR2 sequences are SGHDN and FVKESK. This CDR3 contains 14 residues. The trim removed 4 bases at V and 0 bases at J, leaving 3 bases unmatched. In nucleotides, the CDR3 is TGTGCCAGCAGCCGCACAGGGGCCTCCTACGAGCAGTACTTC. It yields the protein CASSRTGASYEQYF.

The chain has TRBV30 and TRBJ2-7; possibly TRBD2 for D (6 bases). V lost 2 bases to trimming and J lost 4 bases, with 18 bases between them. Per the germline V gene, CDR1 is GTSNPN and CDR2 is SVGIG (reference sequence). The CDR3 length is 15 residues. CDR3 in amino acids: CAWSPPGGRSYEQYF. The CDR3 DNA reads TGTGCCTGGAGTCCTCCCGGGGGTAGGTCTTACGAGCAGTACTTC.

J is TRBJ2-3 and V is TRBV7-2; D not certain. Trimming took off 2 bases at V and 6 bases at J, with 6 bases between the two ends. The CDR3 is made up of 12 amino acids. From germline, CDR1 is SGHTA and CDR2 FQGNSA. The chain's CDR3 is CASSLIGDTQYF. The CDR3 DNA follows: TGTGCCAGCAGCTTAATCGGGGATACGCAGTATTTT.

The V call is TRBV9, the J call TRBJ2-2; the D gene is possibly TRBD1 (5 bases). Trimming took 0 bases from V and 5 from J, leaving 17 bases between them. The CDR3 is 17 amino acids. CDR1 is SGDLS, CDR2 YYNGEE, per germline. Here the CDR3 DNA reads TGTGCCAGCAGCGTAGTGGGGCGGCTCAGAGGAACCGGGGAGCTGTTTTTT. Protein sequence: CASSVVGRLRGTGELFF. The full variable domain, in which reference TRBV9 and TRBJ2-2 provide the parts outside the CDR3, is DSGVTQTPKHLITATGQRVTLRCSPRSGDLSVYWYQQSLDQGLQFLIQYYNGEERAKGNILERFSAQQFPDLHSELNLSSLELGDSALYFCASSVVGRLRGTGELFFGEGSRLTVL.

J is TRBJ1-6 and V is TRBV30; the D is unclear. The CDR3 is made up of 12 amino acids. The V end was cut by 4 bases, the J end by 6 bases, with 7 bases between. Germline V lookup: CDR1 GTSNPN, CDR2 SVGIG (reference sequence). CDR3 nucleotide sequence: TGTGCCTGGACTACAGCTAATTCACCCCTCCACTTT. This encodes CAWTTANSPLHF.

The CDR3 bases are TGTGCCAGCAGCCCTCGAGGGGGCCAAGAGACCCAGTACTTC. It translates to CASSPRGGQETQYF. This rearrangement joins TRBV9 to TRBJ2-5; D may be TRBD1 (6 bases). The germline gives CDR1 SGDLS, CDR2 YYNGEE. The V end was cut by 4 bases, the J end by 1 base, with 11 bases between. CDR3 length: 14 amino acids.

The gene calls are TRBV18 and TRBJ2-2; 7 bases map to TRBD2. There are 15 residues in the CDR3. Trimming at V came to 3 bases and at J to 4 bases, leaving 5 bases not matched to a gene. Germline V gives CDR1 KGHSH, CDR2 LQKENI. The CDR3 DNA is TGTGCCAGCTCACCGGGGACTATCGGCACCGGGGAGCTGTTTTTT. It is translated as CASSPGTIGTGELFF.

This rearrangement joins TRBV7-9 to TRBJ1-3; TRBD1 might be the D (5 bases). Trimming removed 4 bases from V and 0 bases from J, with 13 bases in between. Looked up from germline, CDR1 is SEHNR and CDR2 is FQNEAQ (reference sequence). This CDR3 region has 16 residues. The CDR3 here is CASSWAGTLSGNTIYF. In DNA, the CDR3 is TGTGCCAGCAGCTGGGCGGGGACGCTCTCTGGAAACACCATATATTTT.

V and J are TRBV7-2 and TRBJ2-2; no clear D gene. The CDR3 loop spans 15 amino acids. Germline loops: CDR1 SGHTA, CDR2 FQGNSA. With 2 bases removed from V and 6 bases from J, the gap between germline ends came to 13 bases. The CDR3 nucleotides are TGTGCCAGCAGCTTACGGCTATTTGAGGCCGGGGAGCTGTTTTTT. Its protein is CASSLRLFEAGELFF.